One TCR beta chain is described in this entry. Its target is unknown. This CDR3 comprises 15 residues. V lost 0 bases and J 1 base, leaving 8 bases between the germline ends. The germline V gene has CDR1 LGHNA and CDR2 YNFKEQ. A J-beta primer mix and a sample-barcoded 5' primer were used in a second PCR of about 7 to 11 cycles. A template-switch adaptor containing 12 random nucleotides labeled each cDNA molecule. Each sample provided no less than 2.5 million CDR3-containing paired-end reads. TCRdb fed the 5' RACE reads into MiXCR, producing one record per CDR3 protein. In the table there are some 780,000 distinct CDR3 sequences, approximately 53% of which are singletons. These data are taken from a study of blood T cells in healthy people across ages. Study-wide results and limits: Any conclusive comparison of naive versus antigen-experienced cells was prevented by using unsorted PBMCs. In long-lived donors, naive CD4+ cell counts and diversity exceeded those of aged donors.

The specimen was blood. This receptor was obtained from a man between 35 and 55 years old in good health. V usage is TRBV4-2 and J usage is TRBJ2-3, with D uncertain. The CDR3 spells CASSQDPFGTDTQYF. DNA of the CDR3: TGTGCCAGCAGCCAAGATCCGTTTGGCACAGATACGCAGTATTTT.